This TCR beta chain appears in the sequencing data of a study of Ad26.COV2.S vaccination and SARS-CoV-2 variants. Overall study context: Intramuscularly, Ad26.COV2.S was given either once or twice, 56 days apart.

About this clone itself: As yet, its antigen is unknown.

The treatment is: roughly 18 received Ad26.COV2.S at low or high dose, single or two shots; roughly five received placebo; per-sample allocation not given. Material that was analyzed had been drawn on day 63 after the first vaccine or placebo injection. Whoever gave the sample was an adult aged 18-55 years in Boston. As its vector, the vaccine had Ad26, which expressed Wuhan-strain SARS-CoV-2 spike. The V gene lost 3 bases and the J gene lost 9 bases, with 13 bases spanning the gap. Per the germline V gene, CDR1 is SGHNT and CDR2 is YYREEE (reference sequence). The CDR3 sequence is 13 residues long. Study-wide findings and caveats: Spike-specific responses of CD8+ and CD4+ T cells were reported to display substantial breadth after vaccination.

Produced via immunoSEQ multiplex PCR; TCRdb's table is partial and in-frame only. The table includes 350,000 to 400,000 clones, 89% detected once. This chain uses TRBV5-4 with TRBJ2-1, with D tentatively TRBD1 (6 bases). This specimen consisted of peripheral blood, obtained in a trial of Ad26.COV2.S vaccine versus placebo. The sequence was collected from a person between 18 and 65 years old who received the Ad26.COV2.S COVID-19 vaccine or a placebo. The CDR3 here is CASSWDNQGEQFF. The CDR3 DNA reads as TGTGCCAGCAGCTGGGACAATCAGGGTGAGCAGTTCTTC.